The clone carrying this T cell receptor beta chain has ten or more counts. Its antigen is as yet unknown. Trimming removed 3 bases from V and 2 bases from J, with 8 bases in between. The CDR3 runs 13 residues. These data originate in a study of neurological immune-mediated disorders. The team produced cDNA through 5'RACE using 10-nucleotide random UMIs. In every sequencing run, more than 200 million TCR-beta sequences were generated from 15-18 subjects. Each CDR3 protein is one row after TCRdb ran MiXCR on the 5' RACE reads. The sample yields tens of thousands of distinct CDR3 sequences, less than 5.5% seen once. Overall study findings and caveats: The multiple sclerosis repertoire cluster lacked an association with any feature, whether clinical or MRI.

Unsorted libraries used 2 million PBMCs kept at -80 degrees C. The genes are TRBV12-3 or TRBV12-4 and TRBJ2-7; D possibly corresponds to TRBD2 (6 bases). This clonotype was obtained from a man aged 25 to 40 with multiple sclerosis. The sample was PBMCs. CDR3 loop: CASSLDYTYEQYF. DNA for the CDR3: TGTGCCAGCAGTTTGGACTACACCTACGAGCAGTACTTC.